This is a list of T cell receptor beta chains from one sample in a study of response to subunit inactivated influenza vaccine. TCRdb re-derived calls from the RT-PCR reads in MiXCR, one entry per CDR3 protein. The repertoire holds around 200,000 distinct CDR3 sequences, with roughly an eighth as singletons. The material sequenced was CD8+ T cells sorted from PBMCs, taken roughly 5 days after vaccination. The source is a man aged 50 to 59 who received an inactivated influenza vaccine. The CDR3 runs from the conserved cysteine through the conserved F or W. A D gene is named only where the DNA matches it firmly. The listing skips clone size in some rows; elsewhere it reads once, few, many or a size class.

TRBV7-9	TRBJ2-7	.	few	CASKHGTYEQYF	TGTGCCAGCAAGCACGGAACCTACGAGCAGTACTTC
TRBV6-2/TRBV6-3	TRBJ2-7	TRBD1	.	CASISGTASYEQYF	TGTGCCAGCATTTCCGGGACAGCCTCCTACGAGCAGTACTTC
TRBV29-1	TRBJ2-1	TRBD2	many	CSALLGTSKGNEQFF	TGCAGCGCCCTTCTTGGGACTAGTAAGGGCAATGAGCAGTTCTTC
TRBV5-1	TRBJ1-1	.	.	CASKNYDTEAFF	TGCGCCAGCAAGAATTATGACACTGAAGCTTTCTTT
TRBV12-3/TRBV12-4	TRBJ2-5	.	.	CASSLKDNLGTQYF	TGTGCCAGCAGTTTAAAGGACAACCTAGGGACCCAGTACTTC
TRBV27	TRBJ2-7	.	.	CASSPIGGTSYEQYF	TGTGCCAGCAGCCCCATCGGCGGGACCTCCTACGAGCAGTACTTC
TRBV9	TRBJ1-5	TRBD1	.	CASSETGVYQPQHF	TGTGCCAGCAGCGAAACAGGGGTATACCAGCCCCAGCATTTT
TRBV7-3	TRBJ2-5	TRBD1	.	CASSLTAGGQETQYF	TGTGCCAGCAGCTTGACCGCAGGGGGCCAAGAGACCCAGTACTTC
TRBV3-1	TRBJ2-3	.	few	CASSPGSDTQYF	TGTGCCAGCAGCCCCGGTTCAGATACGCAGTATTTT
TRBV5-1	TRBJ2-7	.	few	CASHGGTSYEQYF	TGCGCCAGCCACGGAGGGACCTCCTACGAGCAGTACTTC
TRBV4-1	TRBJ2-1	.	few	CASSQDLGSLSYNEQFF	TGCGCCAGCAGCCAAGATCTCGGGAGTCTGTCCTACAATGAGCAGTTCTTC
TRBV7-9	TRBJ2-3	.	.	CASSLPLEGAERYTQYF	TGTGCCAGCAGCTTGCCCCTGGAGGGGGCTGAGAGATATACGCAGTATTTT
TRBV9	TRBJ2-2	TRBD2	few	CASSGLAGGNTGELFF	TGTGCCAGCAGCGGACTAGCGGGAGGGAACACCGGGGAGCTGTTTTTT